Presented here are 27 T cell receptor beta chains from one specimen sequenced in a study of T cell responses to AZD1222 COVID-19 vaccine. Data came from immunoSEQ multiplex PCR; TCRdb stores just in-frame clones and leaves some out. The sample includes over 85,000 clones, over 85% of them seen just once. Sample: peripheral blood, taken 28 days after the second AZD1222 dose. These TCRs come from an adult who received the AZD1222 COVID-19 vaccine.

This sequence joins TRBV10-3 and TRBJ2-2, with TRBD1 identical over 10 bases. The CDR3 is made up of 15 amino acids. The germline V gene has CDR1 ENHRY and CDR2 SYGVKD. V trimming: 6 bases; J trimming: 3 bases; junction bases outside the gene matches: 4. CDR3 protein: CAIRTGQGHTGELFF. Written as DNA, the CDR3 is TGTGCCATCAGGACGGGACAGGGGCACACCGGGGAGCTGTTTTTT.

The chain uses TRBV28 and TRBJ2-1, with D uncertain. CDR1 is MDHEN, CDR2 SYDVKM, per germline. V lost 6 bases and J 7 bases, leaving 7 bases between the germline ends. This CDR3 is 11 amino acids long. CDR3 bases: TGTGCCAGCAGAGGGCGTAATGAGCAGTTCTTC. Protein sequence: CASRGRNEQFF.

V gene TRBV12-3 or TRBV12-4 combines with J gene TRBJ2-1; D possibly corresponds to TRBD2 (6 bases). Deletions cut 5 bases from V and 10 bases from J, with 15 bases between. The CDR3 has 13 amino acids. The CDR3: CASSIFREVEQFF. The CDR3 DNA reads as TGTGCCAGCAGTATATTCAGGGAGGTGGAGCAGTTCTTC.

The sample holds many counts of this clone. This chain's CDR3 is CASSPGRQPGLFF. CDR3 DNA: TGTGCCAGTAGTCCCGGCCGACAGCCTGGACTGTTTTTT. The genes are TRBV19 and TRBJ1-4, with D perhaps matching TRBD1 (5 bases). The CDR3 covers 13 residues. Per the germline V gene, CDR1 is LNHDA and CDR2 is SQIVND (reference sequence). V lost 5 bases and J 13 bases, leaving 17 bases between the germline ends.

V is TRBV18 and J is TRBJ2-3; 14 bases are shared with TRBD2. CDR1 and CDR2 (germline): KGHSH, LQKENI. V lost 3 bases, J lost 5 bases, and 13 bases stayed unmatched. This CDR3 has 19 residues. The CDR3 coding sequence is TGTGCCAGCTCACCGGGACTAGCGGGAGAACTCACAGGGGGAGATACGCAGTATTTT. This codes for CASSPGLAGELTGGDTQYF.

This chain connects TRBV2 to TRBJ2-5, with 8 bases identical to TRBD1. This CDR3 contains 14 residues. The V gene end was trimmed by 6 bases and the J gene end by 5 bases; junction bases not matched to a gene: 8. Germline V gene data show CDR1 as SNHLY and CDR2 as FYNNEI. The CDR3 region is CASSRQGMGETQYF. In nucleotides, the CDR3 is TGTGCCAGCAGCCGACAGGGGATGGGGGAGACCCAGTACTTC.

The DNA for the CDR3 is TGTGCCAGCAGCTTGGGCGGGAGGGCCATAGATACGCAGTATTTT. It codes for CASSLGGRAIDTQYF. This sequence joins TRBV5-4 and TRBJ2-3; 9 bases map to TRBD2. CDR3 length: 15 amino acids. Germline assignment: CDR1 SGHNT and CDR2 YYREEE (reference sequence). Trimming removed 0 bases from V and 5 bases from J; junction bases left unmatched: 4.

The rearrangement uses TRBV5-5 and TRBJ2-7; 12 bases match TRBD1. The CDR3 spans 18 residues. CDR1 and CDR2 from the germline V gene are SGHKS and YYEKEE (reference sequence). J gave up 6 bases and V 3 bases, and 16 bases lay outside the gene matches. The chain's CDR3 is CASSSRRDRGRPGIEQYF. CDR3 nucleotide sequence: TGTGCCAGCAGCTCGAGGAGGGACAGGGGGCGCCCCGGGATCGAGCAGTACTTC.

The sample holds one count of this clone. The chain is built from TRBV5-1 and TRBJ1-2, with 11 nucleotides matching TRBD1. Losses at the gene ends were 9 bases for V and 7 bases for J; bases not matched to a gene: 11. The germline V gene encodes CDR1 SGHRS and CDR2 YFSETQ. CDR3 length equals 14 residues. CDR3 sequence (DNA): TGCGCCACCGCGGAGTGGGGACAGGGGGGTGGCTACACCTTC. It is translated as CATAEWGQGGGYTF.

In DNA form, the CDR3 reads TGTGCCAGTAGTATAAAGCCGGTGAACACTGAAGCTTTCTTT. Protein sequence: CASSIKPVNTEAFF. The chain has TRBV19 and TRBJ1-1; D call uncertain. The germline V gene encodes CDR1 LNHDA and CDR2 SQIVND (reference sequence). V lost 2 bases, J lost 0 bases, and 7 bases lay in between. The CDR3 covers 14 residues.

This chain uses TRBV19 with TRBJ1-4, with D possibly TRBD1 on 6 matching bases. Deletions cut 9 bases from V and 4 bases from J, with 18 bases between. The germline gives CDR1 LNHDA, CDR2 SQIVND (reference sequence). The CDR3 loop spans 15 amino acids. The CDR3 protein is CASRTDRPFNEKLFF. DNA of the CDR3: TGTGCCAGCCGGACAGACCGCCCCTTTAATGAAAAACTGTTTTTT.

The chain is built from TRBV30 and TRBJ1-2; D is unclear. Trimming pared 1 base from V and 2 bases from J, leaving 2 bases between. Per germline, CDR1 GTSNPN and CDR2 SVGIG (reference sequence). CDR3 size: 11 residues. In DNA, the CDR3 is TGTGCCTGGAGTGCCAACTATGGCTACACCTTC. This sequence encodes CAWSANYGYTF.

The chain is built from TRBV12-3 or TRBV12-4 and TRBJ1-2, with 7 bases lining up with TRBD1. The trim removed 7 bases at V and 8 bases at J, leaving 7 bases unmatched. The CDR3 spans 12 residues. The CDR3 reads CASTQGGPGYTF. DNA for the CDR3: TGTGCCAGCACCCAGGGGGGGCCCGGCTACACCTTC.

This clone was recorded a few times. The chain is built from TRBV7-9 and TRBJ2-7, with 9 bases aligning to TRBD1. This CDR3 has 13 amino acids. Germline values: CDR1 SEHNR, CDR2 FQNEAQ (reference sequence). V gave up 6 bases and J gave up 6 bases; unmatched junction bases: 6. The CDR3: CASRRDRAGEQYF. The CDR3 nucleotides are TGTGCCAGCAGACGGGACAGGGCGGGCGAGCAGTACTTC.

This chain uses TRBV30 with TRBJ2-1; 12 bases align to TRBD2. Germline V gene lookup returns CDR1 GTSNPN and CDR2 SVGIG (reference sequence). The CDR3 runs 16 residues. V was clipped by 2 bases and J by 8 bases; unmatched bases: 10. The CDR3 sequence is CAWSSPASGRAYEQFF. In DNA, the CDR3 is TGTGCCTGGAGTTCCCCCGCTAGCGGGAGGGCCTATGAGCAGTTCTTC.

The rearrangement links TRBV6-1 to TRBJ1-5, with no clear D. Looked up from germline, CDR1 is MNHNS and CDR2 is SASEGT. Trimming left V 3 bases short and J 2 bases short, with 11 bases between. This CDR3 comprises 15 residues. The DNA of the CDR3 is TGTGCCAGCAGTGATAGAGAGGTGGGCAATCAGCCCCAGCATTTT. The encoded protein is CASSDREVGNQPQHF.

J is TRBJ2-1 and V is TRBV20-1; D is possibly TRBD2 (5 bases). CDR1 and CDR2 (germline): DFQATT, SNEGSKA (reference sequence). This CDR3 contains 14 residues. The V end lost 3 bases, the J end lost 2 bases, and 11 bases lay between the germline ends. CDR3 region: CSASRGPTYNEQFF. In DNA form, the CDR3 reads TGCAGTGCTAGTCGGGGTCCTACCTACAATGAGCAGTTCTTC.

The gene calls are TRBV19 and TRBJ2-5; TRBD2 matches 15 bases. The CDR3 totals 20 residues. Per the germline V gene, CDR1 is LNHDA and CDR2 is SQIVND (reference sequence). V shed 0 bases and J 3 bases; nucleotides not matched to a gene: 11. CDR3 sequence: CASSIEGLAGGPPTKETQYF. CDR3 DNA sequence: TGTGCCAGTAGTATAGAGGGACTAGCGGGGGGCCCCCCTACCAAAGAGACCCAGTACTTC.

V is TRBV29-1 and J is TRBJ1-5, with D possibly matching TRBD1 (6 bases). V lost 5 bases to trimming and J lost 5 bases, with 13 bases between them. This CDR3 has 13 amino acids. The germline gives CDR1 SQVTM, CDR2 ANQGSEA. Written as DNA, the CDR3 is TGCAGCGTTTTAGGGGGTGGGGATCAGCCCCAGCATTTT. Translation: CSVLGGGDQPQHF.

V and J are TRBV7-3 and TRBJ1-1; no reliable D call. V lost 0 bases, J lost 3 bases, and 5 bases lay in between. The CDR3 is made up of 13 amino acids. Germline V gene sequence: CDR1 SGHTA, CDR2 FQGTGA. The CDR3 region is CASSLTEYTEAFF. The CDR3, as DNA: TGTGCCAGCAGCTTAACAGAGTACACTGAAGCTTTCTTT.

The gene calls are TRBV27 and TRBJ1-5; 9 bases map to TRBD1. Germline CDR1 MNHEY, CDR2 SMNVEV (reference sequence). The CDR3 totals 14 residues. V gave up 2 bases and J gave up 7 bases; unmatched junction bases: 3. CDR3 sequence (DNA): TGTGCCAGCAGTTTAGGACAGGGGAAACAGCCCCAGCATTTT. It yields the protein CASSLGQGKQPQHF.

Here the CDR3 reads CASSYSYSNQPQHF. The DNA of the CDR3 is TGTGCCAGCAGTTACTCATATAGCAATCAGCCCCAGCATTTT. The rearrangement uses TRBV6-5 and TRBJ1-5; unclear D gene. Germline CDR1 reads MNHEY; CDR2 reads SVGAGI. The CDR3 loop spans 14 amino acids. V lost 0 bases, J lost 0 bases, and 3 bases lay in between.

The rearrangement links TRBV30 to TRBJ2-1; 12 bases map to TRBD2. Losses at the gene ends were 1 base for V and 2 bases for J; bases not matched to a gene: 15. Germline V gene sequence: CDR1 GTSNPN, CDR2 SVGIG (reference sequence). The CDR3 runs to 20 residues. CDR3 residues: CAWSGVDDIRTSGTYNEQFF. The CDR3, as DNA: TGTGCCTGGAGTGGGGTCGACGACATACGGACTAGCGGGACCTACAATGAGCAGTTCTTC.

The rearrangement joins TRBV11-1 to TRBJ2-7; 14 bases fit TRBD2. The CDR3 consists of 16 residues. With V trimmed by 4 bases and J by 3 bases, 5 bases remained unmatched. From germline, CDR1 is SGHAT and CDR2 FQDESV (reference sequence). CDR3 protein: CASSSGTSGGYYEQYF. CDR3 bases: TGTGCCAGCAGCTCCGGGACTAGCGGGGGCTACTACGAGCAGTACTTC.

The CDR3 sequence is CASSPGGQGYEKLFF. The CDR3 DNA sequence: TGTGCCAGCAGCCCAGGGGGACAGGGGTACGAAAAACTGTTTTTT. The chain has TRBV9 and TRBJ1-4, with 10 bases that match TRBD1. CDR1 SGDLS and CDR2 YYNGEE come from the germline V gene. The CDR3 contains 15 residues. J was trimmed by 8 bases and V by 4 bases; bases with no gene match: 8.

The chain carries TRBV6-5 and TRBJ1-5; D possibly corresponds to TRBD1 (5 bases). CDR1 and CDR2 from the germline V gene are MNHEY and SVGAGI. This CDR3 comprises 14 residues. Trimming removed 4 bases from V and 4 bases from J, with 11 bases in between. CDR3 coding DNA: TGTGCCAGCAGTTCGGTGGGGGGGAATCAGCCCCAGCATTTT. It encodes CASSSVGGNQPQHF.

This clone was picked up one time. CDR3: CATSRYPGIGAGQETQYF. CDR3 nucleotide sequence: TGTGCCACCAGCAGATACCCGGGTATTGGGGCGGGACAGGAGACCCAGTACTTC. The chain joins TRBV15 to TRBJ2-5; possibly TRBD1 for D (7 bases). The CDR3 runs to 18 residues. V was shortened by 2 bases and J by 5 bases, with 24 bases between the two germline ends. Germline assignment: CDR1 LNHNV and CDR2 YYDKDF (reference sequence).